Below, 29 T cell receptor beta chains from the same sample are listed, as sequenced in a study of blood T cell repertoires in COVID-19. Only in-frame clones appear in the TCRdb table, and some are missing; sequencing was by immunoSEQ multiplex PCR. Here the sample spans about 130,000 clones, about 80% being singletons. The source material was PBMCs or T cells enriched from blood (not recorded which). These receptors were taken from a man in his fifties or sixties who had recovered from COVID-19.

The V and J genes are TRBV10-1 and TRBJ2-3; 8 nucleotides line up with TRBD2. Germline V gives CDR1 WNHNN, CDR2 SYGVQD (reference sequence). With 8 bases clipped from V and 1 base from J, the junction kept 11 bases outside the gene matches. The CDR3 covers 16 residues. The CDR3 region is CASGALAGSRTDTQYF. The CDR3 region has the DNA TGCGCCAGCGGAGCCTTAGCGGGGTCCCGCACAGATACGCAGTATTTT.

This chain connects TRBV9 to TRBJ1-6; TRBD1 matches 9 bases. The CDR3 sequence is 15 residues long. V dropped 6 bases and J dropped 7; count of bases not matched to a gene: 8. Germline lookup yields CDR1 SGDLS and CDR2 YYNGEE. In nucleotides, the CDR3 is TGTGCCAGCAACAAAGCCGGGACAGGGAATTCACCCCTCCACTTT. Translated: CASNKAGTGNSPLHF.

This rearrangement joins TRBV5-1 to TRBJ2-5; no definite D call. CDR3 length: 13 residues. Trimming removed 7 bases from V and 4 bases from J, with 14 bases in between. Germline loops: CDR1 SGHRS, CDR2 YFSETQ. In DNA form, the CDR3 reads TGCGCCAGCTCCTCCGAGTGGAGAGAGACCCAGTACTTC. It codes for CASSSEWRETQYF.

The rearrangement joins TRBV5-1 to TRBJ2-1; TRBD2 matches 11 bases. The germline V gene encodes CDR1 SGHRS and CDR2 YFSETQ. J gave up 8 bases and V 0 bases, and 4 bases lay outside the gene matches. The CDR3 has 15 residues. CDR3 in DNA: TGCGCCAGCAGCTTGGCACTAGCGGGGGTAGATGAGCAGTTCTTC. Translation: CASSLALAGVDEQFF.

The chain recombines TRBV5-4 with TRBJ1-1; TRBD1 might be the D (5 bases). Germline V CDR1 and CDR2: SGHNT, YYREEE (reference sequence). The CDR3 is made up of 14 amino acids. V lost 0 bases and J lost 4, with 10 bases in between. The CDR3: CASSLERGGTEAFF. In nucleotides, the CDR3 is TGTGCCAGCAGCTTGGAAAGGGGAGGCACTGAAGCTTTCTTT. The complete variable domain, with remaining parts taken from reference TRBV5-4 and TRBJ1-1, reads ETGVTQSPTHLIKTRGQQVTLRCSSQSGHNTVSWYQQALGQGPQFIFQYYREEENGRGNFPPRFSGLQFPNYSSELNVNALELDDSALYLCASSLERGGTEAFFGQGTRLTVV.

This chain connects TRBV18 to TRBJ1-2, with D possibly TRBD1 on 5 matching bases. The V gene lost 2 bases and the J gene lost 3 bases, with 7 bases spanning the gap. The CDR3 is 13 amino acids. The germline V gene encodes CDR1 KGHSH and CDR2 LQKENI. CDR3 amino acids: CASSPSTDYGYTF. DNA of the CDR3: TGTGCCAGCTCACCATCGACAGACTATGGCTACACCTTC.

The V and J genes are TRBV9 and TRBJ1-5, with a tentative D call TRBD1 (5 bases). This CDR3 region has 19 residues. Germline V gene sequence: CDR1 SGDLS, CDR2 YYNGEE. The germline V and J ends were trimmed by 0 bases and 0 bases, with 19 bases remaining between them. DNA for the CDR3: TGTGCCAGCAGCGTAGGCGTGGGGCGGAACGCGTATAGCAATCAGCCCCAGCATTTT. This codes for CASSVGVGRNAYSNQPQHF.

J is TRBJ1-1 and V is TRBV7-2; TRBD1 matches 7 bases. Germline loops: CDR1 SGHTA, CDR2 FQGNSA. The length of the CDR3 is 16 residues. V dropped 5 bases and J dropped 1; count of bases not matched to a gene: 10. CDR3 in DNA: TGTGCCAGCAGCCCGACAGGGCCCCAGAAGAACACTGAAGCTTTCTTT. Translated: CASSPTGPQKNTEAFF.

Only a few counts were recorded for this clone. This chain joins TRBV30 and TRBJ2-3, with D perhaps TRBD1 (5 bases). Germline values: CDR1 GTSNPN, CDR2 SVGIG (reference sequence). The CDR3 extends over 14 amino acids. V lost 0 bases and J 4 bases, leaving 11 bases between the germline ends. The CDR3 DNA reads TGTGCCTGGAGTGTACTACAGGTGGCAGATACGCAGTATTTT. Translated: CAWSVLQVADTQYF. The full variable domain, with the rest looked up from reference TRBV30 and TRBJ2-3, is SQTIHQWPATLVQPVGSPLSLECTVEGTSNPNLYWYRQAAGRGLQLLFYSVGIGQISSEVPQNLSASRPQDRQFILSSKKLLLSDSGFYLCAWSVLQVADTQYFGPGTRLTVL.

The chain combines TRBV4-3 with TRBJ1-6; 8 nucleotides align to TRBD1. Germline-derived CDR1 and CDR2 are LGHNA and YSLEER. The V segment lost 4 bases and the J segment 3 bases; nucleotides outside the gene matches: 5. This CDR3 has 16 amino acids. DNA of the CDR3: TGCGCCAGCAGCCGCTCCGGACAGGGCTATAATTCACCCCTCCACTTT. Translation gives CASSRSGQGYNSPLHF.

The rearrangement links TRBV28 to TRBJ1-5, with D possibly matching TRBD1 (5 bases). V was pared by 6 bases and J by 1 base, with 13 bases between. CDR3 length: 15 residues. Germline loops: CDR1 MDHEN, CDR2 SYDVKM. In nucleotides, the CDR3 is TGTGCCAGCAGCCCAGGGCAGCTAAGCAATCAGCCCCAGCATTTT. It translates to CASSPGQLSNQPQHF.

This clone was picked up a small number of times. The chain joins TRBV9 to TRBJ2-1, with 9 bases matching TRBD2. With V trimmed by 0 bases and J by 10 bases, 11 bases remained unmatched. Germline V gene lookup returns CDR1 SGDLS and CDR2 YYNGEE. The CDR3 loop spans 16 amino acids. CDR3: CASSVGFMAGGQEQFF. CDR3 nucleotides: TGTGCCAGCAGCGTAGGATTCATGGCGGGGGGGCAAGAGCAGTTCTTC. The full variable domain, completed using reference TRBV9 and TRBJ2-1, is DSGVTQTPKHLITATGQRVTLRCSPRSGDLSVYWYQQSLDQGLQFLIQYYNGEERAKGNILERFSAQQFPDLHSELNLSSLELGDSALYFCASSVGFMAGGQEQFFGPGTRLTVL.

The chain joins TRBV28 to TRBJ2-7; D remains unclear. Trimming left V 5 bases short and J 1 base short, with 3 bases between. This CDR3 is 11 amino acids long. Germline values: CDR1 MDHEN, CDR2 SYDVKM. The DNA for the CDR3 is TGTGCCAGCAGTGAGTCCTACGAGCAGTACTTC. This gives the protein CASSESYEQYF.

J is TRBJ1-2 and V is TRBV28; 7 nucleotides line up with TRBD1. The germline CDR1 and CDR2 sequences are MDHEN and SYDVKM. This CDR3 has 15 amino acids. Germline trimming cut 6 bases from V and 5 bases from J; bases unmatched to any gene: 12. CDR3 sequence: CASRRPSGQSYGYTF. The CDR3 region has the DNA TGTGCCAGCAGACGACCCTCGGGACAGTCTTATGGCTACACCTTC.

The V call is TRBV7-6, the J call TRBJ2-2, with 7 bases lining up with TRBD2. V trimming: 5 bases; J trimming: 4 bases; junction bases outside the gene matches: 10. Germline V gene lookup returns CDR1 SGHVS and CDR2 FNYEAQ. The CDR3 consists of 16 residues. The CDR3 region has the DNA TGTGCCAGCAGCCCCCGCTGGGCTAGCGGCACCGGGGAGCTGTTTTTT. Its translation: CASSPRWASGTGELFF.

This clone was recorded only once. V gene TRBV6-2 or TRBV6-3 combines with J gene TRBJ2-2; 9 nucleotides line up with TRBD1. The CDR3 contains 14 residues. V was pared by 5 bases and J by 4 bases, with 2 bases of the junction left unmatched. Germline lookup yields CDR1 MNHEY and CDR2 SVGEGT. The CDR3 loop reads CASSRDRVTGELFF. The CDR3 region has the DNA TGTGCCAGCAGTCGGGACAGGGTCACCGGGGAGCTGTTTTTT.

The V gene is TRBV7-9, the J gene TRBJ1-5, with TRBD1 as a possible D gene (5 bases). The CDR3 runs to 14 residues. Trimming cost V 5 bases and J 6 bases, with 14 bases left between them. Germline CDR1 and CDR2: SEHNR and FQNEAQ (reference sequence). CDR3 in DNA: TGTGCCAGCAGCATCGCAGGGCCCGGTCAGCCCCAGCATTTT. It encodes CASSIAGPGQPQHF.

This sequence joins TRBV6-5 and TRBJ2-7; D might be TRBD1 (6 bases). Germline V gene lookup returns CDR1 MNHEY and CDR2 SVGAGI. V was shortened by 9 bases and J by 6 bases, with 21 bases between the two germline ends. CDR3 length: 14 residues. CDR3 sequence (DNA): TGTGCCAGGAGAACAGGGTGCGTGTTATGCGAGCAGTACTTC. It translates to CARRTGCVLCEQYF.

A single count supports this clone. The V and J genes are TRBV10-3 and TRBJ2-1; 11 bases line up with TRBD2. CDR1 ENHRY and CDR2 SYGVKD come from the germline V gene. The ends lost 10 bases at V and 0 bases at J; junction bases unmatched: 14. The CDR3 extends over 18 amino acids. The CDR3, as DNA: TGTGCCAGTACTAGCGGGGGAGCCTCATCAAGCTCCTACAATGAGCAGTTCTTC. As protein: CASTSGGASSSSYNEQFF.

The V call is TRBV5-1, the J call TRBJ2-7, with TRBD1 as a possible D gene (6 bases). This CDR3 is built from 14 residues. Trimming stripped 4 bases from V and 5 bases from J, with 16 bases between. In germline, CDR1 is SGHRS, CDR2 YFSETQ. The CDR3 sequence is CASSLTGLFDEQYF. CDR3 sequence (DNA): TGCGCCAGCAGCCTTACAGGGCTGTTCGACGAGCAGTACTTC.

J is TRBJ2-5 and V is TRBV10-3; possibly TRBD2 for D (6 bases). This CDR3 is 14 amino acids long. Per the germline V gene, CDR1 is ENHRY and CDR2 is SYGVKD. V lost 6 bases, J lost 2 bases, and 13 bases lay in between. CDR3 protein: CAISGGGKQETQYF. The CDR3 nucleotides read TGTGCCATCAGCGGGGGAGGAAAACAAGAGACCCAGTACTTC.

The chain has TRBV4-1 and TRBJ2-7; 8 bases agree with TRBD2. Germline CDR1 reads MGHRA; CDR2 reads YSYEKL. V was clipped by 0 bases and J by 4 bases; unmatched bases: 14. The CDR3 covers 18 residues. This CDR3 reads CASSQDWSQRGGRYEQYF. In DNA form, the CDR3 reads TGCGCCAGCAGCCAAGATTGGTCTCAACGGGGGGGCCGGTACGAGCAGTACTTC.

This clone was picked up one time. The gene calls are TRBV6-6 and TRBJ1-1; D is undetermined. CDR3 length equals 13 residues. With 5 bases removed from V and 6 bases from J, the gap between germline ends came to 13 bases. Germline CDR1 and CDR2: MNHNY and SVGAGI (reference sequence). The CDR3 bases are TGTGCCAGCAGTCCTAGAACGGTTTCTGAAGCTTTCTTT. Protein product: CASSPRTVSEAFF.

The chain links TRBV19 to TRBJ2-3; 12 bases are shared with TRBD2. J was trimmed by 3 bases and V by 4 bases; bases with no gene match: 8. This CDR3 spans 17 amino acids. CDR1 is LNHDA and CDR2 is SQIVND in the germline V gene (reference sequence). In DNA form, the CDR3 reads TGTGCCAGTAGTACTAGCGGGGGGGCCCGTAGAACAGATACGCAGTATTTT. Protein product: CASSTSGGARRTDTQYF.

The chain carries TRBV11-2 and TRBJ2-3; D remains unclear. CDR1 and CDR2 from the germline V gene are SGHAT and FQNNGV. V was cut by 0 bases and J by 5 bases, with 3 bases left in between. This CDR3 region has 12 residues. The CDR3: CASSLERDTQYF. The DNA of the CDR3 is TGTGCCAGCAGCTTAGAGCGAGATACGCAGTATTTT.

V gene TRBV6-5 combines with J gene TRBJ1-3; D gene ambiguous. Trimming removed 0 bases at V and 1 base at J, with 7 bases between. The CDR3 spans 15 residues. Germline CDR1 MNHEY, CDR2 SVGAGI. In nucleotides, the CDR3 is TGTGCCAGCAGTTACTCCCAGGCTTCTGGAAACACCATATATTTT. Its translation is CASSYSQASGNTIYF.

This clone appeared once. The chain is built from TRBV10-3 and TRBJ2-7; TRBD1 is a possible D gene (6 bases). Trimming took 11 bases from V and 2 from J, leaving 16 bases between them. CDR3 size: 13 residues. CDR1 and CDR2 from the germline V gene are ENHRY and SYGVKD. The CDR3 region is CACGSGVTYEQYF. CDR3 coding DNA: TGTGCCTGCGGGTCAGGGGTTACCTACGAGCAGTACTTC.

This clone turned up a few times. The chain has TRBV5-4 and TRBJ2-3, with D uncertain. CDR3 size: 12 residues. In germline, CDR1 is SGHNT, CDR2 YYREEE (reference sequence). V was clipped by 0 bases and J by 5 bases, with 4 bases between them. The CDR3 bases are TGTGCCAGCAGCTTGGGAGGAGATACGCAGTATTTT. Its translation is CASSLGGDTQYF.

This rearrangement joins TRBV6-2 or TRBV6-3 to TRBJ1-2; D is unclear. Per germline, CDR1 MNHEY and CDR2 SVGEGT. V was clipped by 0 bases and J by 0 bases, with 8 bases between them. The CDR3 runs 15 residues. The CDR3 is CASSYSGVTNYGYTF. The CDR3 DNA follows: TGTGCCAGCAGTTACTCCGGGGTAACTAACTATGGCTACACCTTC.